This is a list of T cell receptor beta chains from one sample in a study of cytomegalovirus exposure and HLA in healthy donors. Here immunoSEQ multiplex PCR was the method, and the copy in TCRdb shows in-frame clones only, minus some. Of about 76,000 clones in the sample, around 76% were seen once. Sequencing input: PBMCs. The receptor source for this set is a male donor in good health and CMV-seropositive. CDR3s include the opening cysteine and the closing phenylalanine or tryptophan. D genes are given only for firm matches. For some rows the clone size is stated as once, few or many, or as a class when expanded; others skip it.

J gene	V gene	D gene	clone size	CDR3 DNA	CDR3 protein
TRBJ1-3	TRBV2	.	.	TGTGCCAGCAGACCTACAGGCGGCGCTGGAAACACCATATATTTT	CASRPTGGAGNTIYF
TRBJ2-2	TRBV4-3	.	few	TGCGCCAGCAGCCAAGATCTATTAGCCACCGGGGAGCTGTTTTTT	CASSQDLLATGELFF
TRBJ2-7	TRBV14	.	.	TGTGCCAGCAGCCCCGGACTTCGACTTAAGTACGAGCAGTACTTC	CASSPGLRLKYEQYF
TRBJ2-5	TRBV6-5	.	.	TGTGCCAGCAGTTACTTAGGGCAGGGGCAAGAGACCCAGTACTTC	CASSYLGQGQETQYF
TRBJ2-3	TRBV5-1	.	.	TGCGCCAGCAGCTTGGGACTAAGTTCCACAGATACGCAGTATTTT	CASSLGLSSTDTQYF
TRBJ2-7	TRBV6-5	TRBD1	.	TGTGCCAGCAGTTACCGGGACAGGGTATCCGAGCAGTACTTC	CASSYRDRVSEQYF
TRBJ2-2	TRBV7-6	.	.	TGTGCCAGCAGCTTAGGTGTGAGGAGGGGGCGTACTCCCGGGGAGCTGTTTTTT	CASSLGVRRGRTPGELFF
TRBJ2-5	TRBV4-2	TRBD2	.	TGTGCCAGCAGCCAAGTTAGTTCCGCGGGGGGGCCGGAAGAGACCCAGTACTTC	CASSQVSSAGGPEETQYF
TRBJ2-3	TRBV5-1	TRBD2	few	TGCGCCAGCACACGGACTAGCGGACTCTGGATGACTAGCACAGATACGCAGTATTTT	CASTRTSGLWMTSTDTQYF
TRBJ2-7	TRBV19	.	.	TGTGCCAGTAGTACCTACAGGGCCTATCCCCCTATTTACGAGCAGTACTTC	CASSTYRAYPPIYEQYF
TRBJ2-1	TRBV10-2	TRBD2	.	TGCGCCAGCACCTGGACTAGCGCTGACAATGAGCAGTTCTTC	CASTWTSADNEQFF
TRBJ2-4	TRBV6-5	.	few	TGTGCCAGCAGTGCCCCCTCTGGGCTCGCCCTCTTC	CASSAPSGLALF
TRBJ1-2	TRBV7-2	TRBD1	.	TGTGCCAGCAGCCCGGGACAGGGGGGACGGGGCTACACCTTC	CASSPGQGGRGYTF
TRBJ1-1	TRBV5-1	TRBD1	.	TGCGCCAGCAGCTTGACGCACGGACAGGGGAGGATGAACACTGAAGCTTTCTTT	CASSLTHGQGRMNTEAFF
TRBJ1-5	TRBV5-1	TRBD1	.	TGCGCCAGCAGCGGAGACAGGGGGCCGCCCGGATATCAGCCCCAGCATTTT	CASSGDRGPPGYQPQHF
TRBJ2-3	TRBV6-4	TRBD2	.	TGTGCCAGCAGTGAGACTAGCGGGGGGACAGATACGCAGTATTTT	CASSETSGGTDTQYF
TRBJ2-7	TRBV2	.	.	TGTGCCAGCAGTTACTTGGGGGCTGACGAGCAGTACTTC	CASSYLGADEQYF
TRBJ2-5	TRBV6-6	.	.	TGTGCCAGCAGCGAGCCTCTCGGAGCCCAGTACTTC	CASSEPLGAQYF
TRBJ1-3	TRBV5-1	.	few	TGCGCCAGCAGCTTGGGGAGGGGCTCTGGAAACACCATATATTTT	CASSLGRGSGNTIYF
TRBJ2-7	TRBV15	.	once	TGTGCCACCAGCAGAGACAGCGGCCGGGGGACCTTCAGCTCCTACGAGCAGTACTTC	CATSRDSGRGTFSSYEQYF
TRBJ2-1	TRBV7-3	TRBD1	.	TGTGCCAGCAGCCTTAGTCCTCGACAGGGTTACAATGAGCAGTTCTTC	CASSLSPRQGYNEQFF
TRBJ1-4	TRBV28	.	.	TGTGCCAGCAGTTCGCAAACAGGGTTACTGTTTTTT	CASSSQTGLLFF
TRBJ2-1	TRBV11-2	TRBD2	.	TGTGCCAGCAGCTTAGATTTTGTGACTAGCGGTTCCCAGTTCTTC	CASSLDFVTSGSQFF